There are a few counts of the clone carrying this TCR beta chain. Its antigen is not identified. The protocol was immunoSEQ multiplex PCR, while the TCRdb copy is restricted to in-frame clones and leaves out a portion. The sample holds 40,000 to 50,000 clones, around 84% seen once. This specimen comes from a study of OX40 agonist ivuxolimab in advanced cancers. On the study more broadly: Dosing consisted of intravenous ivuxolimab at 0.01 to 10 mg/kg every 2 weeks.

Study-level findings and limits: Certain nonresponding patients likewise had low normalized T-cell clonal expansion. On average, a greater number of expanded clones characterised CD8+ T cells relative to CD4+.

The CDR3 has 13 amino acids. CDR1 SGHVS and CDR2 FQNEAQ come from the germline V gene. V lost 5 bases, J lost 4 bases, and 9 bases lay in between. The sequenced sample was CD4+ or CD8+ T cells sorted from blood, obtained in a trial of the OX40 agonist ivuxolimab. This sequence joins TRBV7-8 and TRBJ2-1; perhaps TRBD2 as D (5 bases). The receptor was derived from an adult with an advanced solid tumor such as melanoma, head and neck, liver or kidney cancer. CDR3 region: CASSRGLYNEQFF. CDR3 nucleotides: TGTGCCAGCAGCAGAGGACTTTACAATGAGCAGTTCTTC. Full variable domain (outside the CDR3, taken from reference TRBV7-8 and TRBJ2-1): GAGVSQSPRYKVAKRGQDVALRCDPISGHVSLFWYQQALGQGPEFLTYFQNEAQLDKSGLPSDRFFAERPEGSVSTLKIQRTQQEDSAVYLCASSRGLYNEQFFGPGTRLTVL.